Below, 10 T cell receptor beta chains from the same sample are listed, as sequenced in a study of blood T cell repertoires in COVID-19. TCRdb's table, derived via immunoSEQ multiplex PCR, lists solely in-frame clones and lacks some. The table includes about 180,000 clones, 80% to 90% detected once. The sequencing sample was made of PBMCs or T cells enriched from blood (not recorded which). The receptor set was obtained from a young woman who had recovered from COVID-19.

This clone came up a few times. V usage is TRBV27 and J usage is TRBJ1-1; tentative D call: TRBD1 (5 bases). This CDR3 is 14 amino acids long. The germline V gene encodes CDR1 MNHEY and CDR2 SMNVEV (reference sequence). V lost 5 bases to trimming and J lost 6 bases, with 16 bases between them. CDR3 loop: CASSPLTEYAEAFF. The CDR3 DNA sequence: TGTGCCAGCAGTCCGCTGACAGAATACGCTGAAGCTTTCTTT.

The rearrangement joins TRBV9 to TRBJ2-2; maybe TRBD2 (5 bases). The V gene's germline CDR1 is SGDLS and CDR2 YYNGEE. This CDR3 is built from 14 residues. The V gene lost 3 bases and the J gene lost 7 bases, with 13 bases spanning the gap. The CDR3 DNA sequence: TGTGCCAGCAGCGCTCGAGATGGAGGCGGGGAGCTGTTTTTT. This gives the protein CASSARDGGGELFF.

The chain uses TRBV5-1 and TRBJ2-5; 9 bases agree with TRBD2. The V and J ends lost 1 base and 2 bases, in that order; junction bases with no gene match: 0. Germline CDR1 SGHRS, CDR2 YFSETQ. The CDR3 is 14 amino acids. CDR3 bases: TGCGCCAGCAGCTTGAGCGGGGGGCAAGAGACCCAGTACTTC. The encoded protein is CASSLSGGQETQYF.

This chain links TRBV19 with TRBJ2-1, with 9 bases identical to TRBD2. The CDR3 is 16 residues long. The V gene's germline CDR1 is LNHDA and CDR2 SQIVND (reference sequence). The ends lost 0 bases at V and 2 bases at J; junction bases unmatched: 2. The DNA of the CDR3 is TGTGCCAGTAGTATAGAGGGCGGGAGGGCCTACAATGAGCAGTTCTTC. Encoded protein: CASSIEGGRAYNEQFF.

V usage is TRBV18 and J usage is TRBJ1-2; no firm D call. Trimming took off 2 bases at V and 6 bases at J, with 13 bases between the two ends. This CDR3 is 14 amino acids long. CDR1 and CDR2 from the germline V gene are KGHSH and LQKENI. This CDR3 is CASSPVMYSDGYTF. The CDR3 coding sequence is TGTGCCAGCTCACCAGTGATGTACTCGGATGGCTACACCTTC.

The table lists this clone with a few counts. The chain employs TRBV28 and TRBJ1-1, with 12 bases matching TRBD1. The trim removed 6 bases at V and 10 bases at J, leaving 9 bases unmatched. In germline, CDR1 is MDHEN, CDR2 SYDVKM. This CDR3 spans 14 amino acids. In nucleotides, the CDR3 is TGTGCCAGCAGACCCGGGACAGGGGGCTTGGGAGCTTTCTTT. It specifies CASRPGTGGLGAFF. The full variable domain, rest sourced from reference TRBV28 and TRBJ1-1, is DVKVTQSSRYLVKRTGEKVFLECVQDMDHENMFWYRQDPGLGLRLIYFSYDVKMKEKGDIPEGYSVSREKKERFSLILESASTNQTSMYLCASRPGTGGLGAFFGQGTRLTVV.

The chain is built from TRBV19 and TRBJ1-1; D not resolved. V was clipped by 4 bases and J by 2 bases, with 14 bases between them. CDR1 is LNHDA and CDR2 is SQIVND in the germline V gene (reference sequence). The CDR3 length is 15 residues. DNA of the CDR3: TGTGCCAGTAGTAGTTTCGCGGCAGCTAACACTGAAGCTTTCTTT. This sequence encodes CASSSFAAANTEAFF. The variable domain in full, with the rest retrieved from reference TRBV19 and TRBJ1-1, is DGGITQSPKYLFRKEGQNVTLSCEQNLNHDAMYWYRQDPGQGLRLIYYSQIVNDFQKGDIAEGYSVSREKKESFPLTVTSAQKNPTAFYLCASSSFAAANTEAFFGQGTRLTVV.

The chain employs TRBV2 and TRBJ2-7; 10 positions agree with TRBD1. V was pared by 3 bases and J by 3 bases, with 11 bases of the junction left unmatched. Germline V gene data show CDR1 as SNHLY and CDR2 as FYNNEI. The CDR3 runs to 17 residues. The CDR3 DNA sequence: TGTGCCAGCAGTGAGGTTCCAGGGACAGGGGTTATCTACGAGCAGTACTTC. Its translation: CASSEVPGTGVIYEQYF.

The chain recombines TRBV28 with TRBJ2-5; perhaps TRBD1 as D (5 bases). The CDR3 runs 13 residues. With 8 bases removed from V and 5 bases from J, the gap between germline ends came to 15 bases. Germline V gene sequence: CDR1 MDHEN, CDR2 SYDVKM. As DNA, the CDR3 is TGTGCCAGCTGTCGGTTAGGGGTGGAGACCCAGTACTTC. Amino acid sequence: CASCRLGVETQYF.

This sequence joins TRBV28 and TRBJ2-1, with TRBD2 identical over 10 bases. This CDR3 has 14 residues. The germline CDR1 and CDR2 sequences are MDHEN and SYDVKM. The junction had 6 bases not matched to a gene; V was cut back by 9 bases and J by 4 bases. CDR3 DNA sequence: TGTGCCAGTCGCCCTAGCGGGGGTTACAATGAGCAGTTCTTC. The encoded protein is CASRPSGGYNEQFF.